A selection of T cell receptor beta chains follows, all from one sample in a study of post-analysis software for immune sequencing data. TCRdb reprocessed the PCR reads with MiXCR, giving one entry per CDR3 protein. This sample carries roughly 730,000 distinct CDR3 sequences, about 27% of them seen once, and the ten largest clones take roughly 0.57%. Sequencing was done on a sample of blood. These receptors were obtained from a girl under 18 with multiple sclerosis. CDR3s include the opening cysteine and the closing phenylalanine or tryptophan. The order of the fields is J gene, clone size, D gene, V gene, CDR3 protein, CDR3 DNA. The D gene is left open where the match is weak. Some rows mark clone size as missing; the rest say once, few, many or name a class of expanded clone.

TRBJ2-1	few	TRBD2	TRBV7-2	CASSLGGSKLEQFF	TGTGCCAGCAGCTTAGGCGGGAGTAAGCTTGAGCAGTTCTTC
TRBJ2-5	NA	TRBD2	TRBV27	CASSYGLAGVNEQYF	TGTGCCAGCAGTTACGGACTAGCGGGAGTAAATGAGCAGTACTTC
TRBJ1-1	few	NA	TRBV29-1	CSVESGLRSEAFF	TGCAGCGTTGAATCTGGCCTCCGGTCTGAAGCTTTCTTT
TRBJ2-1	few	TRBD1	TRBV6-6	CASSATGGGYNEQFF	TGTGCCAGCAGTGCGACAGGGGGCGGCTACAATGAGCAGTTCTTC
TRBJ2-7	NA	NA	TRBV5-6	CASSLNGIYEQYF	TGTGCCAGCAGCTTGAATGGTATCTACGAGCAGTACTTC
TRBJ2-7	NA	TRBD2	TRBV20-1	CSASPSGSYEQYF	TGCAGTGCTAGTCCTAGCGGGAGCTACGAGCAGTACTTC
TRBJ2-7	NA	NA	TRBV7-2	CASSLADARLYEQYF	TGTGCCAGCAGCTTAGCGGACGCGAGACTCTACGAGCAGTACTTC
TRBJ2-1	NA	NA	TRBV5-1	CASRGDRDSPPHNEQFF	TGCGCCAGCAGGGGGGACCGGGACTCTCCTCCCCACAATGAGCAGTTCTTC
TRBJ2-3	NA	TRBD2	TRBV12-3/TRBV12-4	CASSLSLAGPSTDTQYF	TGTGCCAGCAGTTTATCTCTAGCGGGGCCTAGCACAGATACGCAGTATTTT
TRBJ2-2	NA	NA	TRBV11-2	CASSLVKGAGELFF	TGTGCCAGCAGCTTAGTCAAGGGGGCCGGGGAGCTGTTTTTT
TRBJ2-3	NA	NA	TRBV7-9	CASRAAEQSTDTQYF	TGTGCCAGCAGAGCAGCGGAACAAAGCACAGATACGCAGTATTTT
TRBJ1-2	many	TRBD1	TRBV6-5	CASSSPWEGARGYTF	TGTGCCAGCAGTTCCCCATGGGAGGGGGCGCGTGGCTACACCTTC
TRBJ1-1	few	NA	TRBV18	CASSPALNTEAFF	TGTGCCAGCTCACCAGCCCTTAACACTGAAGCTTTCTTT
TRBJ1-2	NA	NA	TRBV2	CASSEIGASLGARRRTF	TGTGCCAGCAGTGAAATCGGGGCCTCTTTGGGGGCTCGGCGTCGCACCTTC
TRBJ2-7	NA	TRBD2	TRBV7-2	CASKGSGRALNEQYF	TGTGCCAGCAAAGGTAGCGGGAGGGCCTTGAACGAGCAGTACTTC
TRBJ2-5	NA	TRBD2	TRBV20-1	CSARGNSGSQKETQYF	TGCAGTGCTAGAGGGAATAGCGGGAGCCAGAAAGAGACCCAGTACTTC
TRBJ2-1	few	NA	TRBV5-1	CASIEAGSSYNEQFF	TGCGCCAGCATTGAGGCGGGGAGCTCCTACAATGAGCAGTTCTTC
TRBJ2-1	NA	NA	TRBV12-3/TRBV12-4	CASRDSYNEQFF	TGTGCCAGCAGAGACAGCTACAATGAGCAGTTCTTC
TRBJ1-1	few	NA	TRBV7-6	CASSPVGGTEAFF	TGTGCCAGCAGCCCAGTGGGGGGCACTGAAGCTTTCTTT
TRBJ1-2	NA	NA	TRBV5-1	CASSLEFRGYTF	TGCGCCAGCAGCTTGGAGTTTCGTGGCTACACCTTC
TRBJ2-7	NA	TRBD1	TRBV5-1	CASSFLGQNHLDNSYEQYF	TGCGCCAGCAGCTTTTTGGGACAGAACCACCTGGACAATTCCTACGAGCAGTACTTC
TRBJ2-3	NA	NA	TRBV7-2	CASSNGGLSTDTQYF	TGTGCCAGCAGCAACGGGGGGCTCAGCACAGATACGCAGTATTTT
TRBJ2-1	many	NA	TRBV7-2	CASSTLSGNEQFF	TGTGCCAGCAGCACCCTGTCCGGGAATGAGCAGTTCTTC
TRBJ2-3	NA	TRBD2	TRBV20-1	CSATRRGTRGDTQYF	TGCAGTGCTACCAGACGGGGGACTAGAGGAGATACGCAGTATTTT
TRBJ1-1	NA	NA	TRBV11-2	CASSLTRGAEAFF	TGTGCCAGCAGCTTAACGAGGGGAGCTGAAGCTTTCTTT
TRBJ2-7	many	NA	TRBV20-1	CSASGGAPYEQYF	TGCAGTGCTAGTGGCGGAGCCCCCTACGAGCAGTACTTC
TRBJ2-3	NA	NA	TRBV29-1	CSGNGGASTDTQYF	TGCAGCGGCAATGGGGGCGCTAGCACAGATACGCAGTATTTT
TRBJ2-2	NA	TRBD1	TRBV6-1	CASRPPGQRGPNTGELFF	TGTGCCAGCCGACCGCCGGGACAGAGGGGGCCTAACACCGGGGAGCTGTTTTTT
TRBJ2-1	few	TRBD2	TRBV20-1	CSARDIRGTSRNEQFF	TGCAGTGCTAGAGATATAAGGGGGACTAGTCGCAATGAGCAGTTCTTC
TRBJ2-5	few	TRBD2	TRBV27	CASHGAGTGQTQYF	TGTGCCAGCCACGGAGCGGGGACGGGGCAGACCCAGTACTTC
TRBJ2-1	NA	NA	TRBV10-3	CAIRGGGSSYNEQFF	TGTGCCATCAGGGGTGGCGGAAGCTCCTACAATGAGCAGTTCTTC
TRBJ2-5	NA	NA	TRBV29-1	CSTRPVQETQYF	TGCAGCACCCGGCCTGTCCAAGAGACCCAGTACTTC
TRBJ2-5	NA	TRBD2	TRBV7-9	CASRPRLAEGETQYF	TGTGCCAGCAGGCCGAGACTAGCGGAAGGGGAGACCCAGTACTTC
TRBJ2-4	few	TRBD1	TRBV11-2	CASSRTGTGENIQYF	TGTGCCAGCAGCCGAACCGGGACAGGAGAAAACATTCAGTACTTC
TRBJ2-7	NA	TRBD2	TRBV20-1	CGARTSGAYEQYF	TGCGGTGCTAGGACTAGCGGGGCCTACGAGCAGTACTTC
TRBJ2-1	few	TRBD2	TRBV20-1	CSASPGGAGDEQFF	TGCAGTGCTAGTCCGGGGGGGGCTGGCGATGAGCAGTTCTTC
TRBJ2-7	few	TRBD1	TRBV28	CASSLLTGGYYEQYF	TGTGCCAGCAGTTTATTGACAGGGGGCTACTACGAGCAGTACTTC
TRBJ2-4	few	NA	TRBV7-2	CASSPQPGGANIQYF	TGTGCCAGCAGCCCCCAGCCCGGAGGGGCAAACATTCAGTACTTC
TRBJ2-7	few	NA	TRBV3-1	CASSQGGQGLLEQYF	TGTGCCAGCAGCCAAGGTGGGCAGGGTCTACTCGAGCAGTACTTC
TRBJ1-2	NA	NA	TRBV28	CASSEGQVAFYGYTF	TGTGCCAGCAGCGAGGGACAAGTCGCCTTCTATGGCTACACCTTC